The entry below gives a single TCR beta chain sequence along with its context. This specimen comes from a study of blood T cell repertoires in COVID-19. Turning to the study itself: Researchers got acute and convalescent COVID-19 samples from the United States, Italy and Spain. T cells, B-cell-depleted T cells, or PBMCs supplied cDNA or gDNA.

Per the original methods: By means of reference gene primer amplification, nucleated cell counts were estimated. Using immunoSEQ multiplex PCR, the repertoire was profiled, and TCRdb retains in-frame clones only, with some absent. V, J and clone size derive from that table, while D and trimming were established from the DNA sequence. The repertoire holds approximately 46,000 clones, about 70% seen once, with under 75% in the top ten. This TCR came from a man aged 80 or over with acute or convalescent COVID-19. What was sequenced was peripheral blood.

Here the CDR3 reads CASSYGAYSNQPQHF. The CDR3 region has the DNA TGTGCCAGCAGTTACGGGGCTTATAGCAATCAGCCCCAGCATTTT. The rearrangement uses TRBV6-5 and TRBJ1-5, with D maybe TRBD1 (5 bases). Germline loops: CDR1 MNHEY, CDR2 SVGAGI. V was trimmed by 2 bases and J by 0 bases, leaving 8 bases between them. The CDR3 runs to 15 residues.